This T cell receptor beta chain was retrieved from a study of shared clonotypes between healthy human individuals. Points from the study as a whole: Non-shared clonotypes displayed generation probabilities falling below those of clonotypes present in all four donors. The study found approximately 5% of naive CD4 clonotypes shared across several donors.

Trimming stripped 7 bases from V and 2 bases from J, with 15 bases between. This CDR3 contains 14 residues. In germline, CDR1 is ENHRY, CDR2 SYGVKD. Using immunoSEQ multiplex PCR, the repertoire was profiled, and TCRdb retains in-frame clones only, with some absent. This sample yields nearly 2 million clones, of which about 95% are seen a single time; approximately 1.2% belongs to the top ten. With respect to this clone: Its antigen is not identified.

CD45RO-negative CD8 cells positively selected for CCR7 made up the naive population, which excluded terminally differentiated effector memory CD45RA+ cells. The sample consisted of naive CD8+ T cells sorted from blood. The chain links TRBV10-3 to TRBJ2-7; D is perhaps TRBD1 or TRBD2 (5 bases each). This TCR was recovered from a young man in good health. The CDR3 spells CAINSGTVTYEQYF. CDR3 nucleotide sequence: TGTGCCATCAATTCCGGGACCGTAACCTACGAGCAGTACTTC.